This T cell receptor (beta chain) was recorded in a study of T-cell reconstitution after alpha-beta-depleted transplantation in children. Library preparation (for TCRbeta) was performed with unique molecular identifiers. TCRdb processed the PCR reads anew with MiXCR; each CDR3 protein has one entry. The sample carries about 290,000 distinct CDR3 sequences, 10% recorded once. CDR3 size: 12 residues. Trimming took off 1 base at V and 5 bases at J, with 6 bases between the two ends. The clonotype was recovered from a boy in the first two years of life with acute myeloid leukemia, due to receive a stem cell transplant. V and J are TRBV23-1 and TRBJ2-7, with D unclear. TRBV23-1 is placed among ORFs of uncertain function. The source material was PBMCs, sampled before TCRalphabeta/CD19-depleted stem cell transplant. This chain's CDR3 is CASSQFMDEQYF. The DNA of the CDR3 is TGCGCCAGCAGTCAATTTATGGACGAGCAGTACTTC.